Reported below is one T cell receptor (beta chain). These data come from a study of T cell changes during pregnancy in multiple sclerosis. Repertoires were generated with immunoSEQ multiplex PCR, while TCRdb's copy carries only in-frame clones and drops some. The sample consists of tens of thousands of clones, 85% to 95% of them appearing once. The input for sequencing was CD4+ T cells from peripheral blood mononuclear cells, taken in the third trimester of pregnancy. The TCR was taken from a female donor with multiple sclerosis, enrolled in a pregnancy study.

Here the CDR3 DNA reads TGTGCCATCAGTGAGTTAAACACCGGGGAGCTGTTTTTT. Its translation is CAISELNTGELFF. V and J are TRBV10-3 and TRBJ2-2; D unclear. V was trimmed by 1 base and J by 2 bases, leaving 2 bases between them. Germline V lookup: CDR1 ENHRY, CDR2 SYGVKD. CDR3 length equals 13 residues.